The clone carrying this TCR beta chain was counted a few times. What it recognizes is unknown. The authors reverse transcribed all of the isolated RNA, so sequencing captured expressed TCRB transcripts. Reads for stem cell-like memory T cell samples averaged around 1 million. Libraries were prepared by immunoSEQ multiplex PCR; TCRdb keeps only in-frame clonotypes and omits some of them. Seen here are about 22,000 clones, more than 45% observed once, and the top ten hold 0.35% to 0.45%. This CDR3 has 15 residues. V was clipped by 5 bases and J by 8 bases; unmatched bases: 9. Germline values: CDR1 SEHNR, CDR2 FQNEAQ (reference sequence). In all sorted populations, purity surpassed 95%. The data are from a study of beta chain features in type 1 diabetes. Overall study findings and caveats: Patients showed naive, central memory and Treg TCRB repertoires that appeared more similar than those of healthy donors. Researchers report that Type 1 diabetes patients had moderately but significantly shorter TCRB CDR3s across all four CD4+ subsets.

This sequence was found in a man aged 18 to 35 with type 1 diabetes. The V call is TRBV7-9, the J call TRBJ1-4, with 9 bases identical to TRBD1. Sequenced input: stem cell memory CD4+ T cells from blood. CDR3 residues: CASSLGTGQTEKLFF. The CDR3 DNA is TGTGCCAGCAGCCTCGGGACAGGGCAAACCGAAAAACTGTTTTTT.